This is a list of T cell receptor beta chains from one sample in a study of blood T cell repertoires in COVID-19. Some clones are missing from TCRdb's copy, which holds only in-frame ones; the method was immunoSEQ multiplex PCR. The table lists 150,000 to 200,000 clones, approximately 86% of them singletons. Sequencing was carried out using peripheral blood. The receptors come from a man between 65 and 85 years old with acute or convalescent COVID-19. Both conserved end residues are part of each CDR3. The D gene is left open where the match is weak. Clone size is not always given. Where it is, it says once, few, many or a class for expanded clones.

D gene: TRBD2
J gene: TRBJ2-5
V gene: TRBV2
clone size: .
CDR3 DNA: TGTGTCCTAGCGGGTTCTCAAGAGACCCAGTACTTC
CDR3 protein: CVLAGSQETQYF

D gene: TRBD2
J gene: TRBJ2-1
V gene: TRBV7-2
clone size: .
CDR3 DNA: TGTGCCAGCAGCTTAGGTCCCCCAGGACTAGCGGAGCAGTTCTTC
CDR3 protein: CASSLGPPGLAEQFF

D gene: TRBD1
J gene: TRBJ1-5
V gene: TRBV10-3
clone size: .
CDR3 DNA: TGTGCCATCAGTTCCGGGACAGGGACGAGCAATCAGCCCCAGCATTTT
CDR3 protein: CAISSGTGTSNQPQHF

D gene: TRBD1
J gene: TRBJ1-1
V gene: TRBV4-1
clone size: few
CDR3 DNA: TGCGCCAGCAGCCCCCGGACAGGCAGGGACACTGAAGCTTTCTTT
CDR3 protein: CASSPRTGRDTEAFF

D gene: .
J gene: TRBJ1-2
V gene: TRBV7-3
clone size: .
CDR3 DNA: TGTGCCAGCAGCTTCGGGTTAAGGAATGGCTACACCTTC
CDR3 protein: CASSFGLRNGYTF

D gene: TRBD1
J gene: TRBJ2-7
V gene: TRBV28
clone size: .
CDR3 DNA: TGTGCCAGCAGACCTCCTCACCGGGACAGGGGGCACTTC
CDR3 protein: CASRPPHRDRGHF

D gene: TRBD2
J gene: TRBJ2-1
V gene: TRBV20-1
clone size: .
CDR3 DNA: TGCAGTGCTAGTCCCCTTCAACTCCGGGGGGGAGCCTACAATGAGCAGTTCTTC
CDR3 protein: CSASPLQLRGGAYNEQFF

D gene: TRBD1
J gene: TRBJ1-2
V gene: TRBV6-6
clone size: .
CDR3 DNA: TGTGCCAGCAGACCTCATTCGACAGGGGGCAATTATGGCTACACCTTC
CDR3 protein: CASRPHSTGGNYGYTF

D gene: .
J gene: TRBJ1-2
V gene: TRBV19
clone size: .
CDR3 DNA: TGTGCCAGAGTGGGACTCTCCTCCGGCTACACCTTC
CDR3 protein: CARVGLSSGYTF

D gene: .
J gene: TRBJ2-7
V gene: TRBV28
clone size: .
CDR3 DNA: TGTGCCAGCAGTAATCCGGGACACCTCAGGGTCGAGCAGTACTTC
CDR3 protein: CASSNPGHLRVEQYF

D gene: .
J gene: TRBJ2-5
V gene: TRBV30
clone size: .
CDR3 DNA: TGTGCCTGGGACCAAGGCGGCGAGACCCAGTACTTC
CDR3 protein: CAWDQGGETQYF

D gene: TRBD2
J gene: TRBJ2-1
V gene: TRBV18
clone size: .
CDR3 DNA: TGTGCCAGCTCACCATGGGCGGGAGGGCCCAGTGAGCAGTTCTTC
CDR3 protein: CASSPWAGGPSEQFF

D gene: .
J gene: TRBJ2-1
V gene: TRBV9
clone size: few
CDR3 DNA: TGTGCCAGCAGCGTGCGGGGGCAAAACAATGAGCAGTTCTTC
CDR3 protein: CASSVRGQNNEQFF

D gene: TRBD2
J gene: TRBJ2-2
V gene: TRBV11-2
clone size: .
CDR3 DNA: TGTGCCAGCAGCTCTGGACTAGCGGGGACCGGGGAGCTGTTTTTT
CDR3 protein: CASSSGLAGTGELFF

D gene: .
J gene: TRBJ1-2
V gene: TRBV7-2
clone size: .
CDR3 DNA: TGTGCCAGCAGCTCGAACAGGGCTGGCTACACCTTC
CDR3 protein: CASSSNRAGYTF

D gene: .
J gene: TRBJ2-2
V gene: TRBV7-3
clone size: .
CDR3 DNA: TGTGCCAGCAGCCCCCGCAGGGGCGACTTGGGCGGGGAGCTGTTTTTT
CDR3 protein: CASSPRRGDLGGELFF

D gene: TRBD2
J gene: TRBJ2-7
V gene: TRBV10-2
clone size: few
CDR3 DNA: TGCGCCAGCAGTGAGTCAGGACTAGAACTTCCCGAGCAGTACTTC
CDR3 protein: CASSESGLELPEQYF

D gene: TRBD1
J gene: TRBJ2-1
V gene: TRBV28
clone size: .
CDR3 DNA: TGTGCCAGCAGAGGGGGCAGCTACAATGAGCAGTTCTTC
CDR3 protein: CASRGGSYNEQFF

D gene: TRBD2
J gene: TRBJ2-5
V gene: TRBV19
clone size: .
CDR3 DNA: TGTGCCAGTAGTGGTTCTAGCGGACAAGAGACCCAGTACTTC
CDR3 protein: CASSGSSGQETQYF

D gene: .
J gene: TRBJ1-6
V gene: TRBV19
clone size: .
CDR3 DNA: TGTGCCAGTCGGCACCGGGGGATGGATTCACCCCTCCACTTT
CDR3 protein: CASRHRGMDSPLHF

D gene: .
J gene: TRBJ1-5
V gene: TRBV28
clone size: .
CDR3 DNA: TGTGCCAGCAGTTTAAGGCAGGGCCCAAATCAGCCCCAGCATTTT
CDR3 protein: CASSLRQGPNQPQHF

D gene: TRBD1
J gene: TRBJ1-1
V gene: TRBV2
clone size: .
CDR3 DNA: TGTGCCAGCATCGGGACAGGGGTAAACACTGAAGCTTTCTTT
CDR3 protein: CASIGTGVNTEAFF

D gene: TRBD2
J gene: TRBJ2-3
V gene: TRBV7-9
clone size: .
CDR3 DNA: TGTGCCAGCAGCTTATCCCTAGCGGGGGCCTCAGGAGATACGCAGTATTTT
CDR3 protein: CASSLSLAGASGDTQYF

D gene: TRBD2
J gene: TRBJ2-7
V gene: TRBV10-3
clone size: once
CDR3 DNA: TGTGCCATCAGTGACCCTATAGCGGGAGTACCCTACGAGCAGTACTTC
CDR3 protein: CAISDPIAGVPYEQYF

D gene: .
J gene: TRBJ2-2
V gene: TRBV3-1/TRBV3-2
clone size: .
CDR3 DNA: TGTGCCAGCAGCCAAGGAGCGGTGAACACCGGGGAGCTGTTTTTT
CDR3 protein: CASSQGAVNTGELFF

D gene: TRBD1
J gene: TRBJ1-2
V gene: TRBV29-1
clone size: .
CDR3 DNA: TGCAGCGTAGACAGGGTCTCAGGTGGCTACACCTTC
CDR3 protein: CSVDRVSGGYTF

D gene: .
J gene: TRBJ1-6
V gene: TRBV18
clone size: .
CDR3 DNA: TGTGCCAGCTCACCTGACGGGTATTCACCCCTCCACTTT
CDR3 protein: CASSPDGYSPLHF

D gene: .
J gene: TRBJ2-7
V gene: TRBV5-4
clone size: .
CDR3 DNA: TGTGCCAGCAGCGACCGAAACAGGGCGGGGCAGTACTTC
CDR3 protein: CASSDRNRAGQYF

D gene: TRBD1
J gene: TRBJ2-3
V gene: TRBV5-1
clone size: .
CDR3 DNA: TGCGCCAGCAGCTTACAGGGGGGCACAGATACGCAGTATTTT
CDR3 protein: CASSLQGGTDTQYF

D gene: .
J gene: TRBJ2-4
V gene: TRBV29-1
clone size: .
CDR3 DNA: TGCAGCGTTGAAGCTCGTCTAGCCAAAAACATTCAGTACTTC
CDR3 protein: CSVEARLAKNIQYF

D gene: .
J gene: TRBJ2-7
V gene: TRBV5-8
clone size: many
CDR3 DNA: TGTGCCAGCAGCACACTAGGGGCAGGGGCCTACGAGCAGTACTTC
CDR3 protein: CASSTLGAGAYEQYF

D gene: .
J gene: TRBJ2-7
V gene: TRBV5-4
clone size: .
CDR3 DNA: TGTGCCAGCAGCTTCACAGGCTCCTACGAGCAGTACTTC
CDR3 protein: CASSFTGSYEQYF

D gene: TRBD1
J gene: TRBJ1-2
V gene: TRBV5-4
clone size: few
CDR3 DNA: TGTGCCAGCAGTTCCACAGGGGGTGGGTATGGCTACACCTTC
CDR3 protein: CASSSTGGGYGYTF

D gene: .
J gene: TRBJ2-5
V gene: TRBV5-1
clone size: .
CDR3 DNA: TGCGCCAGCAGCTTTGGCGGGGAAGAGACCCAGTACTTC
CDR3 protein: CASSFGGEETQYF

D gene: TRBD1
J gene: TRBJ1-6
V gene: TRBV3-1/TRBV3-2
clone size: .
CDR3 DNA: TGTGCCAGCAGCCAGAACACGGGACAGGGTTACTATAATTCACCCCTCCACTTT
CDR3 protein: CASSQNTGQGYYNSPLHF

D gene: .
J gene: TRBJ2-3
V gene: TRBV13
clone size: .
CDR3 DNA: TGTGCCAGCAGCTTAAGGAGGACAGATACGCAGTATTTT
CDR3 protein: CASSLRRTDTQYF

D gene: TRBD2
J gene: TRBJ2-1
V gene: TRBV28
clone size: .
CDR3 DNA: TGTGCCAGCATCAAGCGGGAGGGCCTCGGAGAGCAGTTCTTC
CDR3 protein: CASIKREGLGEQFF

D gene: TRBD2
J gene: TRBJ2-3
V gene: TRBV14
clone size: .
CDR3 DNA: TGTGCCAGCAGCCCCTCGGGGGGGAATCAGGGCACAGATACGCAGTATTTT
CDR3 protein: CASSPSGGNQGTDTQYF

D gene: .
J gene: TRBJ1-2
V gene: TRBV10-3
clone size: .
CDR3 DNA: TGTGCCATCAGTGAGTCGACAAGCTACTATGGCTACACCTTC
CDR3 protein: CAISESTSYYGYTF

D gene: TRBD1
J gene: TRBJ2-3
V gene: TRBV30
clone size: .
CDR3 DNA: TGTGCCTGGAGCCGGACAGGAAGGGCCGATACGCAGTATTTT
CDR3 protein: CAWSRTGRADTQYF

D gene: TRBD2
J gene: TRBJ2-1
V gene: TRBV11-3
clone size: .
CDR3 DNA: TGTGCCAGCAGCGCAGGAAATAGCGGGAGCTCCTACAATGAGCAGTTCTTC
CDR3 protein: CASSAGNSGSSYNEQFF

D gene: .
J gene: TRBJ1-4
V gene: TRBV7-7
clone size: .
CDR3 DNA: TGTGCCAGCAGCTTCGATTTGCCCAGAGGCCCCATCGGGGAAAAACTGTTTTTT
CDR3 protein: CASSFDLPRGPIGEKLFF

D gene: TRBD1
J gene: TRBJ1-5
V gene: TRBV18
clone size: .
CDR3 DNA: TGTGCCAGCTCGCCCGGGACAGGGGGCTATCAGCCCCAGCATTTT
CDR3 protein: CASSPGTGGYQPQHF

D gene: TRBD1
J gene: TRBJ1-1
V gene: TRBV27
clone size: .
CDR3 DNA: TGTGCCAGCAGTTTATACCCCACGGCAGGGGGAATCACTGAAGCTTTCTTT
CDR3 protein: CASSLYPTAGGITEAFF

D gene: .
J gene: TRBJ2-1
V gene: TRBV7-8
clone size: .
CDR3 DNA: TGTGCCAGCAGCCTACAGGGCTCTGTTGGGCAGTTCTTC
CDR3 protein: CASSLQGSVGQFF

D gene: .
J gene: TRBJ1-4
V gene: TRBV5-1
clone size: .
CDR3 DNA: TGCGCCAGCAGCCCCGCGATTTCGAGCAATGAAAAACTGTTTTTT
CDR3 protein: CASSPAISSNEKLFF

D gene: .
J gene: TRBJ2-2
V gene: TRBV6-6
clone size: .
CDR3 DNA: TGTGCCAGCAGTCCCCTCGTTGGACAAACCTCGAACACCGGGGAGCTGTTTTTT
CDR3 protein: CASSPLVGQTSNTGELFF

D gene: .
J gene: TRBJ2-1
V gene: TRBV7-9
clone size: .
CDR3 DNA: TGTGCCAGCAGCCCAAACTTTGAGCAGTTCTTC
CDR3 protein: CASSPNFEQFF

D gene: .
J gene: TRBJ1-1
V gene: TRBV2
clone size: .
CDR3 DNA: TGTGCCAGCAGTGCGGCTTCGGGAGGAACTGAAGCTTTCTTT
CDR3 protein: CASSAASGGTEAFF

D gene: .
J gene: TRBJ2-1
V gene: TRBV7-3
clone size: few
CDR3 DNA: TGTGCCAGCAGCTTAACGGGTGGTCAGCATCCGGGGAATGAGCAGTTCTTC
CDR3 protein: CASSLTGGQHPGNEQFF

D gene: TRBD1
J gene: TRBJ1-2
V gene: TRBV25-1
clone size: .
CDR3 DNA: TGTGCCAGCAGTGAAGCCGGGACAGGGGGCTACTATGGCTACACCTTC
CDR3 protein: CASSEAGTGGYYGYTF

D gene: .
J gene: TRBJ2-6
V gene: TRBV7-8
clone size: .
CDR3 DNA: TGTGCCAGCAGCTTAGGGGCGCGCGGGGCCAACGTCCTGACTTTC
CDR3 protein: CASSLGARGANVLTF

D gene: .
J gene: TRBJ1-6
V gene: TRBV27
clone size: .
CDR3 DNA: TGTGCCAGCAGTTTATCACCTGGGAGAGGTTATTCACCCCTCCACTTT
CDR3 protein: CASSLSPGRGYSPLHF

D gene: TRBD1
J gene: TRBJ2-5
V gene: TRBV5-1
clone size: .
CDR3 DNA: TGCGCCAGCAGCAAGACAGGGGGCGCTCGGGAGACCCAGTACTTC
CDR3 protein: CASSKTGGARETQYF

D gene: .
J gene: TRBJ1-5
V gene: TRBV5-1
clone size: once
CDR3 DNA: TGCGCCAGCAGCTTGGACACGGGAGATCAGCCCCAGCATTTT
CDR3 protein: CASSLDTGDQPQHF

D gene: .
J gene: TRBJ2-3
V gene: TRBV7-9
clone size: .
CDR3 DNA: TGTGCCAGCAGCTTAGAGACGTCGAGGACGCAGTATTTT
CDR3 protein: CASSLETSRTQYF

D gene: .
J gene: TRBJ1-2
V gene: TRBV12-1
clone size: .
CDR3 DNA: TGTGCCAGCAGCTTTAATTTTTACAGCCGATTCACCTATGGCTACACCTTC
CDR3 protein: CASSFNFYSRFTYGYTF

D gene: .
J gene: TRBJ2-3
V gene: TRBV5-1
clone size: once
CDR3 DNA: TGCGCCAGCAGTGGCGGGGACACAGATACGCAGTATTTT
CDR3 protein: CASSGGDTDTQYF

D gene: TRBD2
J gene: TRBJ2-3
V gene: TRBV5-1
clone size: .
CDR3 DNA: TGCGCCAGCAGCTTCGGTACTAGCGAGACAGATACGCAGTATTTT
CDR3 protein: CASSFGTSETDTQYF